These 2 T cell receptor beta chains came from one sample sequenced in a study of blood T cell repertoires in COVID-19. Sequencing used immunoSEQ multiplex PCR; TCRdb keeps in-frame clones, though not all of them. This repertoire shows approximately 220,000 clones, approximately 80% found once; its top ten account for around 5%. The specimen was peripheral blood. The receptors stem from a woman aged 70 to 79 with acute or convalescent COVID-19.

This chain connects TRBV4-3 to TRBJ1-5, with unresolved D. CDR3 length equals 15 residues. With 0 bases removed from V and 7 bases from J, the gap between germline ends came to 13 bases. Germline V CDR1 and CDR2: LGHNA, YSLEER. This CDR3 is CASSQDSGGGQPQHF. The CDR3 DNA reads TGCGCCAGCAGCCAAGATTCGGGTGGCGGCCAGCCCCAGCATTTT.

The chain is built from TRBV7-9 and TRBJ1-5, with D possibly being TRBD1 (6 bases). The germline CDR1 and CDR2 sequences are SEHNR and FQNEAQ (reference sequence). CDR3 length equals 17 residues. Trimming took off 3 bases at V and 4 bases at J, with 19 bases between the two ends. Here the CDR3 DNA reads TGTGCCAGCAGCTTTACTAGCGGAACAGGGCGAAATCAGCCCCAGCATTTT. Translated, it gives CASSFTSGTGRNQPQHF.